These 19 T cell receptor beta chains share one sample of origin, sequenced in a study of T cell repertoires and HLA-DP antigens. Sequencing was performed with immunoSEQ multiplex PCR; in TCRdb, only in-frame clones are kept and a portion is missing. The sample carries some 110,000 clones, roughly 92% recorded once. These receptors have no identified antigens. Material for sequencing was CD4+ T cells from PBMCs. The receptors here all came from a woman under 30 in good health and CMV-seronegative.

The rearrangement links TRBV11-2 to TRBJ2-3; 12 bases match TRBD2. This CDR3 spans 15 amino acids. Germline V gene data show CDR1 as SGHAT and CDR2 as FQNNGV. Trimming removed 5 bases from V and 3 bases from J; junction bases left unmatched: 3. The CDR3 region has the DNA TGTGCCAGCAGCCTAGCGGGGGGGCCTACAGATACGCAGTATTTT. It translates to CASSLAGGPTDTQYF.

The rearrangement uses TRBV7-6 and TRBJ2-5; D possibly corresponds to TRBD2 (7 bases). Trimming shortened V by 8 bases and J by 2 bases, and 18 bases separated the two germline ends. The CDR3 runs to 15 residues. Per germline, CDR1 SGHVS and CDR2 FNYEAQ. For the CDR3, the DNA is TGTGCCAGCCGCAGAGAGGGGGGGCGTCAAGAGACCCAGTACTTC. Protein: CASRREGGRQETQYF.

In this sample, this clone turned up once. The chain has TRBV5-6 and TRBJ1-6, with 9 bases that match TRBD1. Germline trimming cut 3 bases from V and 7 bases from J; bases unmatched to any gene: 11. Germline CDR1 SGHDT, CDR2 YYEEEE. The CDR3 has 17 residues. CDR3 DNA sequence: TGTGCCAGCAGCTCAACTACCCCGGGACAGGGAAATTCACCCCTCCACTTT. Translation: CASSSTTPGQGNSPLHF.

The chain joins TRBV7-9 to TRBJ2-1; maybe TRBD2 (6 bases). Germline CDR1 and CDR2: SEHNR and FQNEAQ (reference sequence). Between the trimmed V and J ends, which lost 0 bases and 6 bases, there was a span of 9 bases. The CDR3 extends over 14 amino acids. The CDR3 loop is CASSLAQGGNEQFF. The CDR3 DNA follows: TGTGCCAGCAGCTTAGCGCAGGGAGGCAATGAGCAGTTCTTC.

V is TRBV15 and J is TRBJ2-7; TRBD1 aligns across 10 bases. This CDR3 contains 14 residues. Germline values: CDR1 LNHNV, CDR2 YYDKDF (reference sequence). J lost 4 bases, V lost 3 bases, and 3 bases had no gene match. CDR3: CATSSRQGAYEQYF. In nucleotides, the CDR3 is TGTGCCACCAGCAGTAGACAGGGGGCGTACGAGCAGTACTTC. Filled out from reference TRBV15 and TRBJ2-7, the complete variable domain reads DAMVIQNPRYQVTQFGKPVTLSCSQTLNHNVMYWYQQKSSQAPKLLFHYYDKDFNNEADTPDNFQSRRPNTSFCFLDIRSPGLGDTAMYLCATSSRQGAYEQYFGPGTRLTVT.

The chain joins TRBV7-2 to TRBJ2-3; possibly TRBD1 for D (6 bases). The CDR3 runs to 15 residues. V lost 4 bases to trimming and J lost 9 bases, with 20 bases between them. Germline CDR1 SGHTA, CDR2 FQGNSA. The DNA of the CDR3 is TGTGCCAGCAGCTCCTATAGACAGGCGAGATACACGCAGTATTTT. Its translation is CASSSYRQARYTQYF.

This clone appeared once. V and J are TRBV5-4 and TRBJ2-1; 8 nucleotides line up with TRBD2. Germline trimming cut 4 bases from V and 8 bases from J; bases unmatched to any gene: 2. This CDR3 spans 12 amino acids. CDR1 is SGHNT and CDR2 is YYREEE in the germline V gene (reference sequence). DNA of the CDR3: TGTGCCAGCAGCCTCGGGGGGGATGAGCAGTTCTTC. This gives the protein CASSLGGDEQFF.

CDR3 region: CSVRPTGDEQFF. For the CDR3, the DNA is TGCAGCGTTAGGCCTACGGGAGATGAGCAGTTCTTC. The gene calls are TRBV29-1 and TRBJ2-1; D perhaps matches TRBD2 (6 bases). Trimming removed 5 bases at V and 8 bases at J, with 13 bases between. Germline CDR1 reads SQVTM; CDR2 reads ANQGSEA. This CDR3 spans 12 amino acids.

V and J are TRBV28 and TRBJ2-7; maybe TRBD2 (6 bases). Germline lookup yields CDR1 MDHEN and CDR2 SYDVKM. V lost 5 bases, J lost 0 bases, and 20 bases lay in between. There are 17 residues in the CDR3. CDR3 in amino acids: CASSPWVAGLSSYEQYF. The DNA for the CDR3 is TGTGCCAGCAGTCCCTGGGTGGCGGGACTGTCCTCCTACGAGCAGTACTTC.

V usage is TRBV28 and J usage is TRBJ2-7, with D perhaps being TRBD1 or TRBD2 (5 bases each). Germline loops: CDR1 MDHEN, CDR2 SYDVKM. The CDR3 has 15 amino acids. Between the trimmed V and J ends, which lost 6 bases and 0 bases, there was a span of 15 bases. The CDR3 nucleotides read TGTGCCAGCAGCACCTTTGGGGCGGGCTCCTACGAGCAGTACTTC. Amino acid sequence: CASSTFGAGSYEQYF.

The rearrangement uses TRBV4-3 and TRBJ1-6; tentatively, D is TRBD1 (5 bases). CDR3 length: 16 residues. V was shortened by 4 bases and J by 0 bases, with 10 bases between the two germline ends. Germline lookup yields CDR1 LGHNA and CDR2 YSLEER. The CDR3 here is CASSPRQSSYNSPLHF. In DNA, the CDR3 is TGCGCCAGCAGCCCTCGACAGAGCTCCTATAATTCACCCCTCCACTTT.

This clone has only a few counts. The DNA of the CDR3 is TGTGCCAGCACCCCCCGAAGCGGGGACTACAATGAGCAGTTCTTC. This gives the protein CASTPRSGDYNEQFF. The V gene is TRBV5-4, the J gene TRBJ2-1; the match to TRBD2 covers 7 bases. J was trimmed by 3 bases and V by 6 bases; bases with no gene match: 9. The V gene's germline CDR1 is SGHNT and CDR2 YYREEE (reference sequence). The CDR3 is 15 amino acids.

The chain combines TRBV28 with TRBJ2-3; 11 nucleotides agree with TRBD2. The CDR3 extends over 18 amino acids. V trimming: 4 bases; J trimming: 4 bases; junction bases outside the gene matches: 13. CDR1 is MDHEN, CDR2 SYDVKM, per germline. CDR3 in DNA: TGTGCCAGCAGTTCCACCTTTATAGCGGGGGGGCCCCCAGATACGCAGTATTTT. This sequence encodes CASSSTFIAGGPPDTQYF.

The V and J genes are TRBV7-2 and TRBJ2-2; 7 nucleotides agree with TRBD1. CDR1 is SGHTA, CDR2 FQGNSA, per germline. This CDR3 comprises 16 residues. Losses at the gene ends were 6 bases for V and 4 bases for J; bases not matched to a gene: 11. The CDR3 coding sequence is TGTGCCAGCAGTCGCGAAACAGGGGTTGCCACCGGGGAGCTGTTTTTT. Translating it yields CASSRETGVATGELFF.

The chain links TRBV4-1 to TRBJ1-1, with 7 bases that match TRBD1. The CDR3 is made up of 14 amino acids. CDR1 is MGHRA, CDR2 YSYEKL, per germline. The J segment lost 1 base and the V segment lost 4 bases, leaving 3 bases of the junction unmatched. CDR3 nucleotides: TGCGCCAGCAGCCGGGGACAGACGAACACTGAAGCTTTCTTT. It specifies CASSRGQTNTEAFF.

CDR3 residues: CASSSGTGRGLSGANVLTF. CDR3 in DNA: TGTGCCAGCAGCTCCGGGACAGGGAGGGGCCTCTCTGGGGCCAACGTCCTGACTTTC. The rearrangement uses TRBV7-8 and TRBJ2-6; 9 bases are a match to TRBD1. CDR1 SGHVS and CDR2 FQNEAQ come from the germline V gene. The CDR3 is made up of 19 amino acids. Trimming removed 4 bases from V and 0 bases from J; junction bases left unmatched: 10.

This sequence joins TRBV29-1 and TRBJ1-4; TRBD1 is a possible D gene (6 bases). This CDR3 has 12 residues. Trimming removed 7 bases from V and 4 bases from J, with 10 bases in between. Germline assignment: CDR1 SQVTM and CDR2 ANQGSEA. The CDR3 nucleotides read TGCAGCGCGGGACAAAATAATGAAAAACTGTTTTTT. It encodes CSAGQNNEKLFF.

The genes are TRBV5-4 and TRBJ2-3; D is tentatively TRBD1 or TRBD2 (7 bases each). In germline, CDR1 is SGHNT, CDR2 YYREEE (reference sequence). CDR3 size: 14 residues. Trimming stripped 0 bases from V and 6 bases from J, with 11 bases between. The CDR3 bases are TGTGCCAGCAGCTTGGACAGGGGAGGGGATACGCAGTATTTT. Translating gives CASSLDRGGDTQYF.

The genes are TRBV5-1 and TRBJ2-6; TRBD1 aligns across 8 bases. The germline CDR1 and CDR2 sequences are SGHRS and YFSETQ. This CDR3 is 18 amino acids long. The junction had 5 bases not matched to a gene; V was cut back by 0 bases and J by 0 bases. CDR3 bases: TGCGCCAGCAGCTTGGGTACAGGGGGTTACTCTGGGGCCAACGTCCTGACTTTC. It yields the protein CASSLGTGGYSGANVLTF.